Here is one TCR beta chain with its context. What it binds is unknown. The data are from a study of post-analysis software for immune sequencing data. General study results and limits: TRBV5-6, TRBV5-1 and TRBV20-1 belonged to a set of roughly 5 TRBV segments that were more frequent in patients than controls. Patients with multiple sclerosis recorded significantly lower normalized Chao1 diversity than controls, the study found. Same-batch samples co-clustered strongly by F measure.

Germline CDR1 and CDR2: SGHVS and FNYEAQ. The CDR3 runs 15 residues. Presence of unique molecular identifiers characterized the TCR beta cDNA libraries. MiXCR, applied by TCRdb to the PCR reads, yields one record per CDR3 protein. The repertoire consists of 380,000 or so distinct CDR3 sequences, with 30% to 45% occurring once and the leading ten covering around an eighth. The origin of this receptor is a girl aged 5 to 17 with multiple sclerosis. The sequenced sample was blood. The chain uses TRBV7-6 and TRBJ2-4, with 7 bases that match TRBD1. TRBJ2-7 matches the DNA end more closely, so the J call is doubtful. The CDR3 region is CASSPAGRGNYEQYF. The CDR3 DNA sequence: TGTGCCAGCAGCCCTGCCGGCAGGGGGAACTACGAGCAGTACTTC.